The 10 T cell receptor beta chains presented below share a single source sample, sequenced in a study of OX40 agonist ivuxolimab in advanced cancers. The repertoire was sequenced with immunoSEQ multiplex PCR; TCRdb's copy has only in-frame clones and lacks some. The table shows 55,000 to 70,000 clones, with less than 90% occurring only once. The specimen was CD4+ or CD8+ T cells sorted from blood, collected in a trial of the OX40 agonist ivuxolimab. Receptor source: an adult with an advanced solid tumor such as melanoma, head and neck, liver or kidney cancer.

The gene calls are TRBV10-3 and TRBJ1-1; a possible D gene is TRBD1 (6 bases). The CDR3 is made up of 12 amino acids. Trimming shortened V by 7 bases and J by 7 bases, and 13 bases separated the two germline ends. Germline loops: CDR1 ENHRY, CDR2 SYGVKD. CDR3 amino acids: CAIKGRGFEAFF. CDR3 sequence (DNA): TGTGCCATCAAGGGCAGGGGCTTTGAAGCTTTCTTT.

The rearrangement joins TRBV5-1 to TRBJ2-5; D is undetermined. This CDR3 region has 12 residues. The V end was cut by 0 bases, the J end by 4 bases, with 4 bases between. Germline loops: CDR1 SGHRS, CDR2 YFSETQ. The CDR3, as DNA: TGCGCCAGCAGCTTGGATCTAGAGACCCAGTACTTC. Translation gives CASSLDLETQYF.

The chain couples TRBV4-2 to TRBJ2-5; possibly TRBD1 for D (6 bases). Trimming shortened V by 5 bases and J by 4 bases, and 20 bases separated the two germline ends. The CDR3 consists of 16 residues. CDR1 and CDR2 (germline): LGHNA, YNFKEQ. CDR3 sequence reads: CASSSRAGVSGETQYF. The CDR3 bases are TGTGCCAGCAGCAGTCGGGCAGGGGTATCGGGAGAGACCCAGTACTTC.

This clone was counted a single time. The genes are TRBV7-9 and TRBJ2-5; TRBD2 is a possible D gene (6 bases). There are 15 residues in the CDR3. Germline CDR1 reads SEHNR; CDR2 reads FQNEAQ (reference sequence). The ends were cut back, 8 bases at V and 5 bases at J, with 21 bases in the middle. CDR3 in DNA: TGTGCCAGCCTATTGGGTTCGGATGGAGGGGAGACCCAGTACTTC. Translation: CASLLGSDGGETQYF.

The J gene is TRBJ2-3, the V gene TRBV10-3; D perhaps matches TRBD2 (6 bases). The CDR3 has 15 residues. Germline V CDR1 and CDR2: ENHRY, SYGVKD. Trimming took 1 base from V and 2 from J, leaving 10 bases between them. This CDR3 is CAISEWGEHTDTQYF. CDR3 nucleotides: TGTGCCATCAGTGAGTGGGGGGAACACACAGATACGCAGTATTTT.

This chain connects TRBV6-1 to TRBJ1-5; D gene uncertain. V was trimmed by 3 bases and J by 5 bases, leaving 8 bases between them. From germline, CDR1 is MNHNS and CDR2 SASEGT. The CDR3 runs 13 residues. The chain's CDR3 is CASSEVGYQPQHF. The CDR3 DNA reads TGTGCCAGCAGTGAGGTGGGTTATCAGCCCCAGCATTTT.

This sequence joins TRBV7-8 and TRBJ1-3; 7 bases align to TRBD1. Germline V gene lookup returns CDR1 SGHVS and CDR2 FQNEAQ. The CDR3 contains 16 residues. V lost 4 bases, J lost 0 bases, and 6 bases stayed unmatched. The CDR3 DNA reads as TGTGCCAGCAGCTCGGGACAGACTAACTCTGGAAACACCATATATTTT. It codes for CASSSGQTNSGNTIYF.

The chain is built from TRBV7-9 and TRBJ1-2; TRBD1 might be the D (5 bases). V was clipped by 8 bases and J by 7 bases, with 14 bases between them. The CDR3 length is 12 residues. Looked up from germline, CDR1 is SEHNR and CDR2 is FQNEAQ (reference sequence). The CDR3 loop is CASRTGDGGYTF. DNA of the CDR3: TGTGCCAGCCGAACAGGTGACGGTGGCTACACCTTC.

The V gene is TRBV12-5, the J gene TRBJ2-7, with D possibly being TRBD2 (5 bases). Trimming took 9 bases from V and 3 from J, leaving 12 bases between them. In germline, CDR1 is LGHNT, CDR2 FRNRAP. This CDR3 comprises 12 residues. The chain's CDR3 is CARMRVIYEQYF. In DNA form, the CDR3 reads TGTGCTAGGATGAGGGTAATCTACGAGCAGTACTTC.

This clone was counted a few times. This rearrangement joins TRBV2 to TRBJ2-7; 7 bases match TRBD1. The CDR3 is 13 amino acids. From germline, CDR1 is SNHLY and CDR2 FYNNEI. The junction had 4 bases not matched to a gene; V was cut back by 6 bases and J by 2 bases. The CDR3 DNA is TGTGCCAGCAGACTGACAGGGACCTACGAGCAGTACTTC. Translating gives CASRLTGTYEQYF.